This T cell receptor (beta chain) was obtained from a study of blood T cell repertoires in COVID-19. The overall study: From T cells, B-cell-depleted T cells, or PBMCs came the material, which was cDNA or gDNA.

Methods used by the authors: Amplification of reference gene primers was used by the study to estimate nucleated cell counts. Sequencing was performed with immunoSEQ multiplex PCR; in TCRdb, only in-frame clones are kept and a portion is missing. V, J and clone size derive from that table, while D and trimming were established from the DNA sequence. The table has 200,000 to 300,000 clones, 75% to 90% seen once. CDR1 and CDR2 from the germline V gene are SGHTA and FQGTGA. This CDR3 region has 17 residues. Trimming at V came to 5 bases and at J to 5 bases, leaving 12 bases not matched to a gene. The chain uses TRBV7-3 and TRBJ1-1; 12 bases map to TRBD1. Input material: peripheral blood. This TCR was sampled from a man aged 25 to 45 with active or convalescent COVID-19. In DNA, the CDR3 is TGTGCCAGCAGCCCTATGGGACAGGGGGCGTATCTGACTGAAGCTTTCTTT. Translated: CASSPMGQGAYLTEAFF.